This T cell receptor (beta chain) was profiled in a study of blood T cell repertoires in COVID-19. Study in general: The study drew acute and convalescent COVID-19 samples from the United States, Italy and Spain. The analysed material was cDNA or gDNA that came from T cells, B-cell-depleted T cells, or PBMCs.

Germline V gene data show CDR1 as MGHRA and CDR2 as YSYEKL. J gave up 3 bases and V 0 bases, and 4 bases lay outside the gene matches. This CDR3 spans 16 amino acids. Per the original data handling: Quantification of nucleated cells was approximated via reference gene primer amplification. The repertoire was sequenced with immunoSEQ multiplex PCR; TCRdb's copy has only in-frame clones and lacks some. From that table come the V and J calls and clone size; the DNA was used to work out D and trimming. The table has 30,000 to 50,000 clones, 91% seen once. This clone counts as medium-sized. Sequencing used peripheral blood. The sequence came from a young woman in a cohort sampled during active COVID-19. This chain links TRBV4-1 with TRBJ2-7; 11 bases line up with TRBD2. In nucleotides, the CDR3 is TGCGCCAGCAGCCAAGAGCTAGCGGGAGGTTTCTACGAGCAGTACTTC. It codes for CASSQELAGGFYEQYF.